These 18 T cell receptor beta chains came from one sample sequenced in a study of blood T cell repertoires in COVID-19. Data came from immunoSEQ multiplex PCR; TCRdb stores just in-frame clones and leaves some out. Of some 250,000 clones in the sample, roughly 80% are singletons; the top ten hold 3.4%. The sample taken for sequencing was peripheral blood. The receptors were gathered from a woman between 18 and 29 years old with acute or convalescent COVID-19.

V is TRBV30 and J is TRBJ1-1; D is undetermined. V dropped 3 bases and J dropped 2 bases, with 10 bases sitting between them. The germline V gene has CDR1 GTSNPN and CDR2 SVGIG (reference sequence). The CDR3 has 13 amino acids. The DNA for the CDR3 is TGTGCCTGGAGCTCCGGGTCAAACACTGAAGCTTTCTTT. Translation: CAWSSGSNTEAFF. Supplemented by reference TRBV30 and TRBJ1-1, the full variable domain reads SQTIHQWPATLVQPVGSPLSLECTVEGTSNPNLYWYRQAAGRGLQLLFYSVGIGQISSEVPQNLSASRPQDRQFILSSKKLLLSDSGFYLCAWSSGSNTEAFFGQGTRLTVV.

The CDR3 DNA is TGTGCCAGCAGCCAGAGGGCAGGGGGGTTCTACGAGCAGTACTTC. Translating it yields CASSQRAGGFYEQYF. The chain recombines TRBV5-6 with TRBJ2-7; D may be TRBD1 (7 bases). The CDR3 is 15 amino acids. Trimming shortened V by 4 bases and J by 3 bases, and 17 bases separated the two germline ends. The germline V gene encodes CDR1 SGHDT and CDR2 YYEEEE.

V and J are TRBV15 and TRBJ1-1, with a weak D call TRBD1 (5 bases). Per the germline V gene, CDR1 is LNHNV and CDR2 is YYDKDF (reference sequence). Trimming took 1 base from V and 3 from J, leaving 12 bases between them. The CDR3 covers 15 residues. CDR3 nucleotides: TGTGCCACCAGCAGAGCGGGGGAGGGTTACACTGAAGCTTTCTTT. This encodes CATSRAGEGYTEAFF. The whole variable domain, remainder taken from reference TRBV15 and TRBJ1-1, is DAMVIQNPRYQVTQFGKPVTLSCSQTLNHNVMYWYQQKSSQAPKLLFHYYDKDFNNEADTPDNFQSRRPNTSFCFLDIRSPGLGDTAMYLCATSRAGEGYTEAFFGQGTRLTVV.

This chain joins TRBV2 and TRBJ2-1; TRBD2 aligns across 9 bases. The V gene end was trimmed by 6 bases and the J gene end by 3 bases; junction bases not matched to a gene: 9. The CDR3 totals 16 residues. Germline CDR1 is SNHLY and CDR2 is FYNNEI. The CDR3 is CASRGLLAGFYNEQFF. The CDR3 DNA sequence: TGTGCCAGCAGGGGACTTCTAGCGGGATTCTACAATGAGCAGTTCTTC.

This clone was observed once. The chain links TRBV6-5 to TRBJ2-7; TRBD2 aligns across 11 bases. J was trimmed by 2 bases and V by 7 bases; bases with no gene match: 4. Per germline, CDR1 MNHEY and CDR2 SVGAGI. CDR3 size: 14 residues. The DNA of the CDR3 is TGTGCCAGCACCGAGACTAGCGGGACCTACGAGCAGTACTTC. This encodes CASTETSGTYEQYF.

The chain combines TRBV6-1 with TRBJ2-1; 11 nucleotides agree with TRBD2. Germline assignment: CDR1 MNHNS and CDR2 SASEGT. The V and J ends lost 1 base and 15 bases, in that order; junction bases with no gene match: 8. The CDR3 extends over 14 amino acids. The CDR3 bases are TGTGCCAGCAGTGAAGTAGGTAGCGGGAGGGCCCGGTTCTTC. Its protein product is CASSEVGSGRARFF.

The chain carries TRBV3-1 (or the pseudogene TRBV3-2) and TRBJ1-1, with D perhaps TRBD1 (5 bases). Looked up from germline, CDR1 is LGHDT and CDR2 is YNNKEL (reference sequence). The germline V and J ends were trimmed by 6 bases and 1 base, with 12 bases remaining between them. The CDR3 runs 14 residues. The CDR3 loop is CASSHGAGNTEAFF. The DNA for the CDR3 is TGTGCCAGCAGTCATGGGGCCGGGAACACTGAAGCTTTCTTT.

A remark on this clone: One junction end does not reproduce the germline sequence, and a read error may be involved. The chain is built from TRBV29-1 and TRBJ1-2, with 11 bases lining up with TRBD1. The CDR3 contains 13 residues. Germline values: CDR1 SQVTM, CDR2 ANQGSEA. The CDR3 DNA reads as TGCAGCGTGGAAGGACAGGGGGCTAGTGGCTACACCTTC. Its protein product is CSVEGQGASGYTF.

The chain recombines TRBV11-1 with TRBJ2-3; TRBD1 matches 10 bases. V trimming: 5 bases; J trimming: 5 bases; junction bases outside the gene matches: 7. Germline V lookup: CDR1 SGHAT, CDR2 FQDESV (reference sequence). This CDR3 region has 15 residues. CDR3 protein: CASSPGTGVLDTQYF. Written as DNA, the CDR3 is TGTGCCAGCAGCCCCGGGACAGGGGTACTAGATACGCAGTATTTT.

The chain carries TRBV29-1 and TRBJ2-1, with a possible D match to TRBD2 (5 bases). V gave up 7 bases and J gave up 4 bases, with 11 bases separating them. This CDR3 spans 12 amino acids. CDR1 and CDR2 from the germline V gene are SQVTM and ANQGSEA. Written as DNA, the CDR3 is TGCAGCGCGCACGAGGGTTACAATGAGCAGTTCTTC. Encoded protein: CSAHEGYNEQFF.

The genes are TRBV27 and TRBJ2-1; D may be TRBD1 (6 bases). This CDR3 spans 13 amino acids. The germline V and J ends were trimmed by 3 bases and 7 bases, with 10 bases remaining between them. Germline CDR1 is MNHEY and CDR2 is SMNVEV (reference sequence). CDR3 nucleotide sequence: TGTGCCAGCAGTTTGGACAGCTGGAATGAGCAGTTCTTC. Its protein product is CASSLDSWNEQFF.

This clone has a single count. The chain uses TRBV6-1 and TRBJ2-7; TRBD1 aligns across 10 bases. V was pared by 2 bases and J by 3 bases, with 7 bases of the junction left unmatched. The germline CDR1 and CDR2 sequences are MNHNS and SASEGT. CDR3 length equals 16 residues. Here the CDR3 DNA reads TGTGCCAGCAGTGAATTGGGACAGGGGACTCGCTACGAGCAGTACTTC. This encodes CASSELGQGTRYEQYF.

The chain uses TRBV5-1 and TRBJ2-4; 10 bases align to TRBD1. Germline CDR1 reads SGHRS; CDR2 reads YFSETQ. The length of the CDR3 is 19 residues. The V segment lost 0 bases and the J segment 3 bases; nucleotides outside the gene matches: 12. The CDR3 DNA reads TGCGCCAGCAGCTTGGAGGTTCGGACAGGGGGAGGGAACAAAAACATTCAGTACTTC. This translates into CASSLEVRTGGGNKNIQYF. Full variable domain (missing parts from reference TRBV5-1 and TRBJ2-4): KAGVTQTPRYLIKTRGQQVTLSCSPISGHRSVSWYQQTPGQGLQFLFEYFSETQRNKGNFPGRFSGRQFSNSRSEMNVSTLELGDSALYLCASSLEVRTGGGNKNIQYFGAGTRLSVL.

This clone was detected only once. The chain links TRBV5-4 to TRBJ2-3; TRBD2 matches at 9 bases. The CDR3 sequence is 17 residues long. After removal of 1 base from V and 0 bases from J, the junction contained 6 bases not matched to a gene. The germline V gene encodes CDR1 SGHNT and CDR2 YYREEE (reference sequence). The CDR3 is CASSLRKLAGSTDTQYF. CDR3 DNA sequence: TGTGCCAGCAGCTTGAGAAAACTAGCGGGTAGCACAGATACGCAGTATTTT. The whole variable domain, remainder taken from reference TRBV5-4 and TRBJ2-3, is ETGVTQSPTHLIKTRGQQVTLRCSSQSGHNTVSWYQQALGQGPQFIFQYYREEENGRGNFPPRFSGLQFPNYSSELNVNALELDDSALYLCASSLRKLAGSTDTQYFGPGTRLTVL.

This clone was observed a single time. The genes are TRBV4-3 and TRBJ1-4, with 7 bases aligning to TRBD1. Germline CDR1 is LGHNA and CDR2 is YSLEER. The junction had 6 bases not matched to a gene; V was cut back by 2 bases and J by 3 bases. CDR3 length: 16 residues. DNA for the CDR3: TGCGCCAGCAGCCAAACTCACAGGGGCCCTAATGAAAAACTGTTTTTT. Amino acid sequence: CASSQTHRGPNEKLFF.

This sequence joins TRBV15 and TRBJ2-7, with TRBD1 as a possible D gene (5 bases). CDR1 and CDR2 from the germline V gene are LNHNV and YYDKDF (reference sequence). Trimming stripped 5 bases from V and 4 bases from J, with 33 bases between. The CDR3 runs to 20 residues. CDR3 nucleotides: TGTGCCACCAGCCCCCATCGGTCACCCCAAACAGGAGTCTATACATACGAGCAGTACTTC. This encodes CATSPHRSPQTGVYTYEQYF.

The J gene is TRBJ1-6, the V gene TRBV3-1 (or the pseudogene TRBV3-2); TRBD1 agrees at 10 bases. Trimming cost V 4 bases and J 0 bases; bases outside gene matches: 6. Germline V gene lookup returns CDR1 LGHDT and CDR2 YNNKEL (reference sequence). This CDR3 is 18 amino acids long. This CDR3 reads CASSPPGQGSSYNSPLHF. The CDR3 DNA is TGTGCCAGCAGCCCACCGGGACAGGGGAGCTCCTATAATTCACCCCTCCACTTT.

This clone was detected once. The chain recombines TRBV5-1 with TRBJ2-2; 11 bases map to TRBD1. J was trimmed by 5 bases and V by 4 bases; bases with no gene match: 7. CDR3 size: 16 residues. Germline assignment: CDR1 SGHRS and CDR2 YFSETQ. The CDR3 coding sequence is TGCGCCAGCAGCCCTCGGACAGGGGGCGGGACCGGGGAGCTGTTTTTT. Its protein is CASSPRTGGGTGELFF.